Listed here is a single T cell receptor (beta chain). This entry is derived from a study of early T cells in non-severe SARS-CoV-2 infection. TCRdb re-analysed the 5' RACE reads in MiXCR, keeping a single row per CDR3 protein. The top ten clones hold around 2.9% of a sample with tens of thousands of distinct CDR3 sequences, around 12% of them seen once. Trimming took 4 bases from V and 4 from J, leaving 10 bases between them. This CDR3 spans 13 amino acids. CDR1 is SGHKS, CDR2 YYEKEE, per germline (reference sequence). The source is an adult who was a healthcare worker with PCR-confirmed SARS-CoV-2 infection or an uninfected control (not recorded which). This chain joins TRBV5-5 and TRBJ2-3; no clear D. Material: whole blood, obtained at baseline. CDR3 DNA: TGTGCCAGCAGCCGTACGATCCCAGATACGCAGTATTTT. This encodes CASSRTIPDTQYF.